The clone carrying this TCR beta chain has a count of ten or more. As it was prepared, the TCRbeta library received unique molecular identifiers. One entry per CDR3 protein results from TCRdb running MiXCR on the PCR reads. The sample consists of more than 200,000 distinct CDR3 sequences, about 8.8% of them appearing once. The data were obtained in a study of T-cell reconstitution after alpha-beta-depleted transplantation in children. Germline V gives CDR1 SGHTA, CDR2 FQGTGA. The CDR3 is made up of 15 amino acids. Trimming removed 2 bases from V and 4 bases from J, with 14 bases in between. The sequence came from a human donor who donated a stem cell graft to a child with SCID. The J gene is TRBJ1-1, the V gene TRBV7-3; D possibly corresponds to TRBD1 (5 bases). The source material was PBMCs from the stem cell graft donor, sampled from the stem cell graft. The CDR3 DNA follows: TGTGCCAGCAGCTTAGAGTGGCAGGGAGGCACTGAAGCTTTCTTT. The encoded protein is CASSLEWQGGTEAFF.